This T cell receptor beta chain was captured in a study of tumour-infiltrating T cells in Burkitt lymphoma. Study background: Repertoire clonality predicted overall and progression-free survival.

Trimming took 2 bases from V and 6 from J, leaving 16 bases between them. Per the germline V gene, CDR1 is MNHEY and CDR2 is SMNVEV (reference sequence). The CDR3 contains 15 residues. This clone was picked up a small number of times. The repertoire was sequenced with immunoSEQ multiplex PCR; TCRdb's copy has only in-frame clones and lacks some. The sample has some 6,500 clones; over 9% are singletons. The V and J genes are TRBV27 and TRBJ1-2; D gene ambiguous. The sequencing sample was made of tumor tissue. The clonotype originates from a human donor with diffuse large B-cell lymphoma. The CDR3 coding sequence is TGTGCCAGCAGTTTAGGGCCAGCTACTCTTCATGGCTACACCTTC. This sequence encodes CASSLGPATLHGYTF.